Below are 22 T cell receptor beta chains sequenced from a single sample in a study of post-analysis software for immune sequencing data. The TCR beta cDNA libraries contained unique molecular identifiers. Each CDR3 protein is one row after TCRdb ran MiXCR on the PCR reads. The table lists about 380,000 distinct CDR3 sequences, around 37% of them singletons, with roughly 13% in the top ten. Study results and limitations: Patients carried four or five TRBV segments more frequently than controls did, and TRBV5-6, TRBV5-1 and TRBV20-1 were among them.

Their cognate antigens are unknown. Input material: blood. These receptors all stem from a girl aged 5 to 17 with multiple sclerosis.

A word on this clonotype: The junction differs from germline at one of its ends, possibly a read error. The CDR3 region has the DNA TGTGCCGGCAGCTTGTCTCTAGCGGGAGATAATGAGCAGTTCTTC. Protein: CAGSLSLAGDNEQFF. The V gene is TRBV5-5, the J gene TRBJ2-1, with 10 bases lining up with TRBD2. The CDR3 contains 15 residues. The germline V gene has CDR1 SGHKS and CDR2 YYEKEE (reference sequence).

The V gene is TRBV7-2, the J gene TRBJ2-7; TRBD1 matches at 7 bases. Germline values: CDR1 SGHTA, CDR2 FQGNSA. J was trimmed by 3 bases and V by 1 base; bases with no gene match: 3. The CDR3 runs to 14 residues. CDR3 amino acids: CASSLDGQVYEQYF. For the CDR3, the DNA is TGTGCCAGCAGCTTAGACGGACAGGTCTACGAGCAGTACTTC.

V is TRBV20-1 and J is TRBJ2-1, with D possibly being TRBD2 (6 bases). The CDR3 spans 14 residues. CDR1 and CDR2 from the germline V gene are DFQATT and SNEGSKA (reference sequence). V was trimmed by 3 bases and J by 0 bases, leaving 9 bases between them. This chain's CDR3 is CSARRGSSYNEQFF. The CDR3 nucleotides are TGCAGTGCTAGGCGGGGCAGCTCCTACAATGAGCAGTTCTTC.

This clonotype was seen a handful of times. The chain recombines TRBV3-1 with TRBJ1-2; D unclear. There are 13 residues in the CDR3. The germline V and J ends were trimmed by 1 base and 6 bases, with 9 bases remaining between them. The V gene's germline CDR1 is LGHDT and CDR2 YNNKEL (reference sequence). This chain's CDR3 is CASSQVGRNGYTF. As DNA, the CDR3 is TGTGCCAGCAGCCAAGTAGGTAGAAATGGCTACACCTTC.

The chain recombines TRBV15 with TRBJ2-7; D unclear. CDR3 size: 16 residues. Between the trimmed V and J ends, which lost 4 bases and 6 bases, there was a span of 22 bases. From germline, CDR1 is LNHNV and CDR2 YYDKDF (reference sequence). The CDR3 protein is CATSNLFGDLNAEQYF. In DNA form, the CDR3 reads TGTGCCACCAGCAACCTGTTTGGAGACCTCAATGCCGAGCAGTACTTC.

This clonotype has at least ten counts. This sequence joins TRBV12-3 or TRBV12-4 and TRBJ2-1; 10 bases are a match to TRBD1. This CDR3 is 15 amino acids long. V was clipped by 5 bases and J by 5 bases; unmatched bases: 6. This CDR3 reads CASSEGQGRDNEQFF. The CDR3 DNA reads TGTGCCAGCAGTGAGGGACAGGGGAGAGACAATGAGCAGTTCTTC.

V usage is TRBV6-5 and J usage is TRBJ2-7, with TRBD1 matching over 8 bases. The germline CDR1 and CDR2 sequences are MNHEY and SVGAGI. Trimming took 7 bases from V and 2 from J; bases not matched to a gene: 7. This CDR3 contains 14 residues. The CDR3 DNA is TGTGCCAGCACCGTCGGACAGGGAACCTACGAGCAGTACTTC. This gives the protein CASTVGQGTYEQYF.

This clonotype occurred a few times. The genes are TRBV4-1 and TRBJ2-5, with D perhaps given as TRBD1 or TRBD2 (6 bases each). The CDR3 sequence is 15 residues long. V lost 4 bases, J lost 11 bases, and 23 bases lay in between. Per the germline V gene, CDR1 is MGHRA and CDR2 is YSYEKL. CDR3 in amino acids: CASSPLLRGAVEQYF. The DNA of the CDR3 is TGCGCCAGCAGCCCCCTTTTGAGGGGGGCAGTAGAGCAGTACTTC.

The chain links TRBV5-5 to TRBJ1-5; no firm D call. The CDR3 is 13 amino acids. The V gene's germline CDR1 is SGHKS and CDR2 YYEKEE (reference sequence). V lost 1 base and J lost 3, with 5 bases in between. The CDR3 nucleotides are TGTGCCAGCAGCTTGCGAATCAATCAGCCCCAGCATTTT. Protein product: CASSLRINQPQHF.

Only a few counts were recorded for this clonotype. The chain uses TRBV5-1 and TRBJ1-1; weak D call: TRBD1 (5 bases). V was trimmed by 3 bases and J by 4 bases, leaving 13 bases between them. This CDR3 comprises 14 residues. The V gene's germline CDR1 is SGHRS and CDR2 YFSETQ. The CDR3 protein is CASSWGGGSTEAFF. DNA of the CDR3: TGCGCCAGCAGCTGGGGGGGAGGGAGCACTGAAGCTTTCTTT.

The chain carries TRBV12-5 and TRBJ1-2; 8 positions match TRBD1. V was clipped by 5 bases and J by 4 bases; unmatched bases: 9. This CDR3 has 15 residues. Per germline, CDR1 LGHNT and CDR2 FRNRAP. CDR3 in amino acids: CASGTYGDRGYGYTF. In DNA form, the CDR3 reads TGTGCTAGTGGTACCTACGGTGACAGGGGCTATGGCTACACCTTC.

Note on this clonotype: A much larger clone differs by one base, so this may be a read error. This chain connects TRBV28 to TRBJ1-5; D might be TRBD1 (5 bases). V lost 4 bases and J 4 bases, leaving 8 bases between the germline ends. CDR1 is MDHEN, CDR2 SYDVKM, per germline. CDR3 length: 13 amino acids. The CDR3 spells CASSWGWNQPQHF. DNA for the CDR3: TGTGCCAGCAGTTGGGGGTGGAATCAGCCCCAGCATTTT.

The table lists this clonotype with a few counts. The DNA of the CDR3 is TGTGCCAGCAGGTCGCTAGAGACCCAGTACTTC. Amino acid sequence: CASRSLETQYF. This chain uses TRBV6-1 with TRBJ2-5, with no clear D. The CDR3 has 11 amino acids. Trimming removed 6 bases from V and 4 bases from J, with 6 bases in between. Germline lookup yields CDR1 MNHNS and CDR2 SASEGT.

This clonotype was counted ten times or more. In nucleotides, the CDR3 is TGTGCCAGCAGCGTAGGTAGCGGTGGTGGAGATACGCAGTATTTT. It encodes CASSVGSGGGDTQYF. This chain connects TRBV9 to TRBJ2-3, with D possibly matching TRBD2 (6 bases). The CDR3 is 15 residues long. V gave up 0 bases and J gave up 5 bases, with 13 bases separating them. Germline V gives CDR1 SGDLS, CDR2 YYNGEE.

The CDR3 is CSASGRAPGEAQYF. For the CDR3, the DNA is TGCAGTGCTAGTGGTCGGGCCCCGGGGGAGGCCCAGTACTTC. This chain links TRBV20-1 with TRBJ2-5, with TRBD2 as a possible D gene (6 bases). CDR3 length equals 14 residues. Trimming stripped 3 bases from V and 9 bases from J, with 20 bases between. The germline gives CDR1 DFQATT, CDR2 SNEGSKA (reference sequence).

This clonotype was seen once. V and J are TRBV20-1 and TRBJ1-5, with D perhaps matching TRBD1 (5 bases). The V end lost 6 bases, the J end lost 3 bases, and 15 bases lay between the germline ends. Germline CDR1 reads DFQATT; CDR2 reads SNEGSKA (reference sequence). The CDR3 spans 14 residues. The CDR3 nucleotides read TGCAGTGCCTCACCGGGACGGGTCAATCAGCCCCAGCATTTT. It yields the protein CSASPGRVNQPQHF.

The gene calls are TRBV3-1 and TRBJ1-4; D uncertain. The CDR3 length is 11 residues. The germline V gene has CDR1 LGHDT and CDR2 YNNKEL (reference sequence). The V end was cut by 1 base, the J end by 14 bases, with 8 bases between. The CDR3 sequence is CASSQGPKLFF. The CDR3 nucleotides read TGTGCCAGCAGCCAAGGGCCAAAGCTGTTTTTT. The variable domain in full, with the rest retrieved from reference TRBV3-1 and TRBJ1-4, is DTAVSQTPKYLVTQMGNDKSIKCEQNLGHDTMYWYKQDSKKFLKIMFSYNNKELIINETVPNRFSPKSPDKAHLNLHINSLELGDSAVYFCASSQGPKLFFGSGTQLSVL.

This chain links TRBV6-1 with TRBJ1-5, with D perhaps matching TRBD1 (5 bases). Germline lookup yields CDR1 MNHNS and CDR2 SASEGT. The ends were cut back, 4 bases at V and 0 bases at J, with 10 bases in the middle. CDR3 length equals 15 residues. The CDR3 spells CASSGAGYSNQPQHF. CDR3 sequence (DNA): TGTGCCAGCAGTGGGGCAGGGTATAGCAATCAGCCCCAGCATTTT.

With respect to this clonotype: This may arise from a read error, as a much more abundant clone is one base away. The chain recombines TRBV12-3 or TRBV12-4 with TRBJ2-7, with D uncertain. CDR3 length: 11 amino acids. V shed 4 bases and J shed 5 bases, with 6 bases lying between them. The CDR3 loop is CASSSDNEQYF. For the CDR3, the DNA is TGTGCCAGCAGTTCCGACAACGAGCAGTACTTC.

This clonotype has more than one count but fewer than ten. V gene TRBV6-2 or TRBV6-3 combines with J gene TRBJ1-4; D unclear. V lost 5 bases, J lost 5 bases, and 6 bases lay in between. The length of the CDR3 is 12 residues. Germline V gene lookup returns CDR1 MNHEY and CDR2 SVGEGT. The CDR3 loop is CASSHTNEKLFF. Here the CDR3 DNA reads TGTGCCAGCAGTCACACAAATGAAAAACTGTTTTTT.

V usage is TRBV27 and J usage is TRBJ2-1; D gene ambiguous. Germline CDR1 and CDR2: MNHEY and SMNVEV (reference sequence). V was trimmed by 4 bases and J by 4 bases, leaving 11 bases between them. The CDR3 contains 14 residues. CDR3 DNA: TGTGCCAGCAGTTACTCATCTTTATACAATGAGCAGTTCTTC. Its protein product is CASSYSSLYNEQFF.

The chain links TRBV7-8 to TRBJ2-5; TRBD1 matches 8 bases. The length of the CDR3 is 15 residues. J gave up 7 bases and V 5 bases, and 12 bases lay outside the gene matches. Germline CDR1 SGHVS, CDR2 FQNEAQ. The CDR3 protein is CASSTRGQALGTQYF. The CDR3 DNA follows: TGTGCCAGCAGCACGAGGGGACAGGCCCTAGGGACCCAGTACTTC.